This T cell receptor beta chain was found in a study of T-cell reconstitution after alpha-beta-depleted transplantation in children. Losses at the gene ends were 7 bases for V and 4 bases for J; bases not matched to a gene: 4. The CDR3 runs to 13 residues. Per germline, CDR1 SGHTA and CDR2 FQGNSA. The TCRbeta library was prepared with unique molecular identifiers. Each CDR3 protein is one row after TCRdb ran MiXCR on the PCR reads. The sample has some 300,000 distinct CDR3 sequences, 10% seen once. The V call is TRBV7-2, the J call TRBJ2-5, with 9 bases matching TRBD1. Specimen: PBMCs, collected before TCRalphabeta/CD19-depleted stem cell transplant. The clonotype comes from a boy in the first two years of life with acute myeloid leukemia, due to receive a stem cell transplant. This CDR3 is CASTADRGETQYF. CDR3 DNA sequence: TGTGCCAGCACCGCGGACAGGGGAGAGACCCAGTACTTC.